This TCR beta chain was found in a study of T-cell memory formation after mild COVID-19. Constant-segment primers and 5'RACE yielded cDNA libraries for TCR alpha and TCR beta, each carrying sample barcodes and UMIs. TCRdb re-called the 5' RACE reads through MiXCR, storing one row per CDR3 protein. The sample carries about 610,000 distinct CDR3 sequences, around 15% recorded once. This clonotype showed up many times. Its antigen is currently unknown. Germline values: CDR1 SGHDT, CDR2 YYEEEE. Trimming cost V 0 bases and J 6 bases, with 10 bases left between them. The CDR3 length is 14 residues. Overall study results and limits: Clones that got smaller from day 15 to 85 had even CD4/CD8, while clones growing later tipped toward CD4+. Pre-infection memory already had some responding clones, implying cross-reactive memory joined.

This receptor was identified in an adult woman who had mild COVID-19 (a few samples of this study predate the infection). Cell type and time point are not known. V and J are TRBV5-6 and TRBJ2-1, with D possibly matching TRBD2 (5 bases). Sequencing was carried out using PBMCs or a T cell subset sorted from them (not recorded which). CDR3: CASSLALASNEQFF. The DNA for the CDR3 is TGTGCCAGCAGCTTGGCGCTAGCCAGCAATGAGCAGTTCTTC.